The 27 T cell receptor beta chains in this list originate from one sample, sequenced in a study of OX40 agonist ivuxolimab in advanced cancers. Profiled with immunoSEQ multiplex PCR; TCRdb holds only in-frame clones, not every one. The sample has about 89,000 clones, around nine tenths seen once. The sample here was CD4+ or CD8+ T cells sorted from blood, taken in a trial of the OX40 agonist ivuxolimab. All receptors come from an adult with an advanced solid tumor such as melanoma, head and neck, liver or kidney cancer.

This chain joins TRBV19 and TRBJ2-3; 7 positions match TRBD2. Trimming cost V 5 bases and J 1 base; bases outside gene matches: 3. The V gene's germline CDR1 is LNHDA and CDR2 SQIVND (reference sequence). This CDR3 is 14 amino acids long. This CDR3 is CASSSRGGTDTQYF. Here the CDR3 DNA reads TGTGCCAGTAGTTCTCGGGGGGGCACAGATACGCAGTATTTT.

The rearrangement links TRBV4-2 to TRBJ2-7; TRBD1 or TRBD2 may be the D gene (5 bases each). CDR3 length: 13 residues. The V and J ends lost 1 base and 10 bases respectively, with 14 bases between them. Looked up from germline, CDR1 is LGHNA and CDR2 is YNFKEQ. CDR3 nucleotides: TGTGCCAGCAGCCAAGGGGCCAGTCGGGACCAGTACTTC. It yields the protein CASSQGASRDQYF.

With regard to this clone: One end of the junction fails to match germline, which may point to a read error. The V call is TRBV5-3, the J call TRBJ2-7; D call uncertain. TRBV5-3 belongs to the ORF category, with a function that is uncertain. This CDR3 comprises 15 residues. CDR3: CASSLDSRSSYEQYF. CDR3 in DNA: TGTGCCAGCAGCTTAGACTCTAGGAGCTCCTACGAGCAGTACTTC.

CDR3 region: CATSFGAGEETQYF. CDR3 bases: TGTGCCACGTCTTTTGGGGCAGGAGAGGAGACCCAGTACTTC. The rearrangement joins TRBV6-6 to TRBJ2-5, with D possibly being TRBD1 (5 bases). V lost 10 bases, J lost 5 bases, and 20 bases lay in between. Per germline, CDR1 MNHNY and CDR2 SVGAGI (reference sequence). The CDR3 extends over 14 amino acids.

This clone has a handful of counts. The V gene is TRBV29-1, the J gene TRBJ1-1; D is ambiguous. Germline-derived CDR1 and CDR2 are SQVTM and ANQGSEA. Trimming took 4 bases from V and 4 from J, leaving 10 bases between them. The CDR3 spans 12 residues. CDR3 DNA sequence: TGCAGCGTTGTTTCCGGGGTCACTGAAGCTTTCTTT. Its protein is CSVVSGVTEAFF.

This rearrangement joins TRBV11-3 to TRBJ2-3, with D uncertain. The germline V gene encodes CDR1 SGHNT and CDR2 YENEEA. CDR3 length: 14 amino acids. The ends were cut back, 5 bases at V and 11 bases at J, with 20 bases in the middle. The CDR3 region is CASSTASGRAEQYF. The CDR3 DNA reads TGTGCCAGCAGCACGGCCTCCGGAAGGGCAGAGCAGTATTTT.

V gene TRBV4-1 combines with J gene TRBJ2-2, with 7 bases that match TRBD2. After removal of 0 bases from V and 6 bases from J, the junction contained 10 bases not matched to a gene. This CDR3 contains 17 residues. In germline, CDR1 is MGHRA, CDR2 YSYEKL. Written as DNA, the CDR3 is TGCGCCAGCAGCCAAGAGTGGAGGGCTAGCGGCTCCGGGGAGCTGTTTTTT. This sequence encodes CASSQEWRASGSGELFF.

The V gene is TRBV2, the J gene TRBJ1-1, with unresolved D. This CDR3 region has 12 residues. Trimming took 6 bases from V and 5 from J, leaving 10 bases between them. Germline CDR1 reads SNHLY; CDR2 reads FYNNEI. CDR3 DNA: TGTGCCAGCAGCCCCGACGGAACTGAAGCTTTCTTT. Protein product: CASSPDGTEAFF.

Written as DNA, the CDR3 is TGCGCCAGCAGTCGCCAGGGGCACGGGGAGCTGTTTTTT. Amino acid sequence: CASSRQGHGELFF. The gene calls are TRBV23-1 and TRBJ2-2; maybe TRBD1 (6 bases). TRBV23-1 is an open reading frame, and its role is uncertain. CDR3 length equals 13 residues. V was shortened by 4 bases and J by 7 bases, with 10 bases between the two germline ends.

Comment on this clone: In the same sample, other DNA sequences code for this CDR3. The chain recombines TRBV5-1 with TRBJ2-5; D is uncertain. Trimming removed 0 bases at V and 5 bases at J, with 8 bases between. This CDR3 has 13 residues. Germline values: CDR1 SGHRS, CDR2 YFSETQ. CDR3 nucleotides: TGCGCCAGCAGCTTGGGGGGAAGCGAGACCCAGTACTTC. Amino acids: CASSLGGSETQYF.

The chain joins TRBV5-8 to TRBJ1-1; D remains unclear. Germline assignment: CDR1 SGHTS and CDR2 YDEGEE. The CDR3 is 13 residues long. With 2 bases removed from V and 3 bases from J, the gap between germline ends came to 8 bases. CDR3 loop: CASSLAWDTEAFF. The CDR3 DNA reads TGTGCCAGCAGCTTAGCTTGGGACACTGAAGCTTTCTTT.

The V gene is TRBV30, the J gene TRBJ2-7; 8 bases fit TRBD1. The CDR3 sequence is 14 residues long. V was pared by 3 bases and J by 3 bases, with 7 bases of the junction left unmatched. Germline lookup yields CDR1 GTSNPN and CDR2 SVGIG (reference sequence). The CDR3 sequence: CAWRLRGPGYEQYF. CDR3 DNA sequence: TGTGCCTGGAGGCTCAGGGGGCCGGGCTACGAGCAGTACTTC.

V usage is TRBV18 and J usage is TRBJ1-1, with TRBD1 matching over 9 bases. The V gene's germline CDR1 is KGHSH and CDR2 LQKENI. With V trimmed by 3 bases and J by 2 bases, 4 bases remained unmatched. The CDR3 extends over 15 amino acids. Here the CDR3 reads CASSPGTGSNTEAFF. Written as DNA, the CDR3 is TGTGCCAGCTCACCCGGGACAGGGTCCAACACTGAAGCTTTCTTT.

V gene TRBV10-3 combines with J gene TRBJ1-6; D gene unclear. The ends were cut back, 10 bases at V and 7 bases at J, with 11 bases in the middle. Per germline, CDR1 ENHRY and CDR2 SYGVKD. The CDR3 totals 12 residues. The chain's CDR3 is CATAGDNSPLHF. CDR3 nucleotide sequence: TGTGCCACCGCGGGAGACAATTCACCCCTCCACTTT.

This clone appeared a few times. The rearrangement links TRBV20-1 to TRBJ2-7, with D hard to call. CDR3 length: 11 amino acids. Between the trimmed V and J ends, which lost 2 bases and 3 bases, there was a span of 5 bases. Germline V gene sequence: CDR1 DFQATT, CDR2 SNEGSKA (reference sequence). The CDR3 reads CSARLGYEQYF. DNA of the CDR3: TGCAGTGCTAGATTAGGCTACGAGCAGTACTTC.

The gene calls are TRBV21-1 and TRBJ1-3; the table's D call, TRBD1, has no DNA check behind it. TRBV21-1 is recorded as a pseudogene. CDR3 length equals 14 residues. DNA of the CDR3: TGTGCCTTGGTCGGCAGGCGTCCTGGAAACACCATATATTTT. Translated, it gives CALVGRRPGNTIYF.

The chain couples TRBV14 to TRBJ1-2; 9 nucleotides align to TRBD1. V lost 6 bases, J lost 2 bases, and 7 bases stayed unmatched. The CDR3 totals 15 residues. In germline, CDR1 is SGHDN, CDR2 FVKESK. The CDR3 coding sequence is TGTGCCAGCAGTCCTACCGGGACAGGGAACTATGGCTACACCTTC. It translates to CASSPTGTGNYGYTF.

The rearrangement uses TRBV28 and TRBJ2-3, with TRBD1 matching over 9 bases. Germline V gene sequence: CDR1 MDHEN, CDR2 SYDVKM. V was pared by 6 bases and J by 3 bases, with 7 bases of the junction left unmatched. The CDR3 runs to 15 residues. In DNA form, the CDR3 reads TGTGCCAGCAGCTCGACAGGGGGTGGAACAGATACGCAGTATTTT. Residues: CASSSTGGGTDTQYF.

On this clone itself: Other DNA sequences in this sample translate to the same CDR3. This chain links TRBV18 with TRBJ1-2, with 8 bases lining up with TRBD1. Losses at the gene ends were 2 bases for V and 5 bases for J; bases not matched to a gene: 4. The CDR3 length is 14 residues. Germline CDR1 is KGHSH and CDR2 is LQKENI. CDR3 in DNA: TGTGCCAGCTCACCAGGGACAGGTTTATATGGCTACACCTTC. This sequence encodes CASSPGTGLYGYTF. Full variable domain (missing parts from reference TRBV18 and TRBJ1-2): NAGVMQNPRHLVRRRGQEARLRCSPMKGHSHVYWYRQLPEEGLKFMVYLQKENIIDESGMPKERFSAEFPKEGPSILRIQQVVRGDSAAYFCASSPGTGLYGYTFGSGTRLTVV.

V usage is TRBV11-2 and J usage is TRBJ2-1, with TRBD2 identical over 7 bases. The ends lost 3 bases at V and 0 bases at J; junction bases unmatched: 2. The CDR3 length is 15 residues. Germline CDR1 SGHAT, CDR2 FQNNGV. The CDR3 spells CASSFGRSSYNEQFF. The CDR3 DNA reads TGTGCCAGCAGCTTCGGGAGGAGCTCCTACAATGAGCAGTTCTTC.

The rearrangement joins TRBV4-1 to TRBJ1-4; D gene ambiguous. Germline V gene sequence: CDR1 MGHRA, CDR2 YSYEKL. The CDR3 extends over 16 amino acids. With 3 bases removed from V and 5 bases from J, the gap between germline ends came to 16 bases. This chain's CDR3 is CASSHVDASFNEKLFF. CDR3 bases: TGCGCCAGCAGCCACGTGGATGCGAGCTTCAATGAAAAACTGTTTTTT.

The CDR3 here is CASSHLPTGTTGYGYTF. The CDR3 region has the DNA TGCGCCAGCAGCCATCTACCGACCGGGACGACGGGGTATGGCTACACCTTC. This rearrangement joins TRBV4-3 to TRBJ1-2; maybe TRBD1 (5 bases). Deletions cut 3 bases from V and 5 bases from J, with 22 bases between. CDR1 LGHNA and CDR2 YSLEER come from the germline V gene. The length of the CDR3 is 17 residues.

V gene TRBV14 combines with J gene TRBJ2-7; D is unresolved. This CDR3 is built from 12 residues. The V gene lost 1 base and the J gene lost 4 bases, with 5 bases spanning the gap. The germline CDR1 and CDR2 sequences are SGHDN and FVKESK. CDR3 coding DNA: TGTGCCAGCAGCCAAGCACGGTACGAGCAGTACTTC. Translation: CASSQARYEQYF.

The chain couples TRBV6-1 to TRBJ1-2; TRBD1 aligns across 8 bases. CDR1 MNHNS and CDR2 SASEGT come from the germline V gene. The CDR3 has 12 amino acids. Trimming cost V 6 bases and J 8 bases; bases outside gene matches: 5. CDR3 sequence reads: CASRQGVMGYTF. The CDR3 DNA sequence: TGTGCCAGCAGACAGGGGGTTATGGGCTACACCTTC.

J is TRBJ1-1 and V is TRBV7-6; TRBD1 is a possible D gene (5 bases). Trimming cost V 5 bases and J 1 base, with 8 bases left between them. CDR1 and CDR2 from the germline V gene are SGHVS and FNYEAQ. CDR3 length: 13 amino acids. The CDR3 DNA is TGTGCCAGCAGCACGACAGAGAACACTGAAGCTTTCTTT. This sequence encodes CASSTTENTEAFF. The entire variable domain, with the rest obtained from reference TRBV7-6 and TRBJ1-1, is as follows: GAGVSQSPRYKVTKRGQDVALRCDPISGHVSLYWYRQALGQGPEFLTYFNYEAQQDKSGLPNDRFSAERPEGSISTLTIQRTEQRDSAMYRCASSTTENTEAFFGQGTRLTVV.

V usage is TRBV20-1 and J usage is TRBJ2-3, with unresolved D. Germline assignment: CDR1 DFQATT and CDR2 SNEGSKA (reference sequence). Trimming removed 3 bases at V and 4 bases at J, with 5 bases between. The CDR3 runs to 11 residues. CDR3 residues: CSASEADTQYF. For the CDR3, the DNA is TGCAGTGCTAGTGAGGCAGATACGCAGTATTTT.

This clone was recorded once. Here the CDR3 reads CASSQDIGAKETQYF. In DNA form, the CDR3 reads TGCGCCAGCAGCCAAGATATTGGGGCCAAGGAGACCCAGTACTTC. The chain couples TRBV4-3 to TRBJ2-5; a possible D gene is TRBD1 (5 bases). The CDR3 extends over 15 amino acids. V was shortened by 0 bases and J by 5 bases, with 13 bases between the two germline ends. Looked up from germline, CDR1 is LGHNA and CDR2 is YSLEER.